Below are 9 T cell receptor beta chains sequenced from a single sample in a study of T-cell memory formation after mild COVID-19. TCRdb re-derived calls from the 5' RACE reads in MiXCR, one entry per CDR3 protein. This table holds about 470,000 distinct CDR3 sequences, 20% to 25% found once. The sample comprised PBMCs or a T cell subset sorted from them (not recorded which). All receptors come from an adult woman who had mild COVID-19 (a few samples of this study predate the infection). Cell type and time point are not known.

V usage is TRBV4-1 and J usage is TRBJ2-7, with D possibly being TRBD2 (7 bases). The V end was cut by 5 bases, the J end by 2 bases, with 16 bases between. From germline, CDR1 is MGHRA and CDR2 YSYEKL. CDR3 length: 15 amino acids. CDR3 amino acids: CASSLSRGAAYEQYF. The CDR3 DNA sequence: TGCGCCAGCAGCTTAAGCCGGGGGGCTGCCTACGAGCAGTACTTC.

CDR3 region: CASSLYGTGSSYEQYF. The CDR3 DNA sequence: TGTGCCAGCAGTTTATACGGGACAGGGAGCTCCTACGAGCAGTACTTC. The rearrangement uses TRBV28 and TRBJ2-7; 9 positions match TRBD1. The J segment lost 0 bases and the V segment lost 1 base, leaving 4 bases of the junction unmatched. The CDR3 consists of 16 residues. Germline values: CDR1 MDHEN, CDR2 SYDVKM.

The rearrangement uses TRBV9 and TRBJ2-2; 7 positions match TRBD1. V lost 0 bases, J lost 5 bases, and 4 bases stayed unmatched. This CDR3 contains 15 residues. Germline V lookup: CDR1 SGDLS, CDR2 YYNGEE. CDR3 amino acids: CASSVVGTATGELFF. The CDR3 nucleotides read TGTGCCAGCAGCGTAGTTGGGACAGCAACCGGGGAGCTGTTTTTT.

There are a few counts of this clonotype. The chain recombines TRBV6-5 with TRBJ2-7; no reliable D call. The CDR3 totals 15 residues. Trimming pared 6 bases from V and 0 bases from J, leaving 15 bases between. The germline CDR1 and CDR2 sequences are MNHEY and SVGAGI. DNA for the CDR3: TGTGCCAGCAGAATCGACGGCGATCGCTCCTACGAGCAGTACTTC. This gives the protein CASRIDGDRSYEQYF.

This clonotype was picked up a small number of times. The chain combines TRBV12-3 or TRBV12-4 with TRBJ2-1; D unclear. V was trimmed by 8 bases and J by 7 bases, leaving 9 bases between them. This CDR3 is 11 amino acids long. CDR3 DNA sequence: TGTGCCAGCCACTTCGGGAATGAGCAGTTCTTC. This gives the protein CASHFGNEQFF.

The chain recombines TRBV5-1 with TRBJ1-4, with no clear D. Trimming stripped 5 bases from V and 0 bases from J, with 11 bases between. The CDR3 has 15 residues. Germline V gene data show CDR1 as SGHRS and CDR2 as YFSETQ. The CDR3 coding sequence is TGCGCCAGCAGGGCCGGGCAGGCAACTAATGAAAAACTGTTTTTT. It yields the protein CASRAGQATNEKLFF.

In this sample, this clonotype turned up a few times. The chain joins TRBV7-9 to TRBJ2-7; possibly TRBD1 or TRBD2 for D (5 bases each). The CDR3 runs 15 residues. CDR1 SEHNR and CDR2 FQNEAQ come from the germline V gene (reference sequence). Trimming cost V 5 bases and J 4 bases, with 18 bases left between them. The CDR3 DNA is TGTGCCAGCAGCCGGGACCGCGCCCTACTTTACGAGCAGTACTTC. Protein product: CASSRDRALLYEQYF. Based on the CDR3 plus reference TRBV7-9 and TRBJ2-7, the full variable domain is DTGVSQNPRHKITKRGQNVTFRCDPISEHNRLYWYRQTLGQGPEFLTYFQNEAQLEKSRLLSDRFSAERPKGSFSTLEIQRTEQGDSAMYLCASSRDRALLYEQYFGPGTRLTVT.

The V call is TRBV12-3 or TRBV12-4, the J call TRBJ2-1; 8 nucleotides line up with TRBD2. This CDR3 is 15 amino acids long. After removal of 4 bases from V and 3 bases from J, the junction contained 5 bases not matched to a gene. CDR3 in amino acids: CASSSLAELYNEQFF. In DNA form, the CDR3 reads TGTGCCAGCAGTTCACTAGCGGAGCTCTACAATGAGCAGTTCTTC.

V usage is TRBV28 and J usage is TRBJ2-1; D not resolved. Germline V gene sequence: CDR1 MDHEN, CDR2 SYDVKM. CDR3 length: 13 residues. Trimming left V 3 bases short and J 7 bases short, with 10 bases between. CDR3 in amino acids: CASSFGLGNEQFF. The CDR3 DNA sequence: TGTGCCAGCAGTTTTGGTCTGGGGAATGAGCAGTTCTTC.